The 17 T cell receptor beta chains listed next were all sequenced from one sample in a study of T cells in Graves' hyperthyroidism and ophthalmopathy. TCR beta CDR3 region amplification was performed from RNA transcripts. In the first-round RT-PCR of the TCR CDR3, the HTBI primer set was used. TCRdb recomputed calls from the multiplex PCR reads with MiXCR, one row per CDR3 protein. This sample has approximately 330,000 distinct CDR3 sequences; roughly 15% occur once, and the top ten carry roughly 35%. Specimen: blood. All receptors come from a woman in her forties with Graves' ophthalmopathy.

This CDR3 is CAISFDSSNSPLHF. CDR3 nucleotides: TGTGCCATCAGTTTCGACTCCAGCAATTCACCCCTCCACTTT. The V and J genes are TRBV10-3 and TRBJ1-6, with no clear D. Germline assignment: CDR1 ENHRY and CDR2 SYGVKD. This CDR3 spans 14 amino acids. The V and J ends lost 5 bases and 7 bases respectively, with 12 bases between them.

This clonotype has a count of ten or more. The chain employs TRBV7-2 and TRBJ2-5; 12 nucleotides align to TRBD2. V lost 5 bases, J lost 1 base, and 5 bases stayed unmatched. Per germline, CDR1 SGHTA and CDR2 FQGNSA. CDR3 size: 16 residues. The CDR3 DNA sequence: TGTGCCAGCAGCATATCTAGCGGGGGGGGCCAAGAGACCCAGTACTTC. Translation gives CASSISSGGGQETQYF.

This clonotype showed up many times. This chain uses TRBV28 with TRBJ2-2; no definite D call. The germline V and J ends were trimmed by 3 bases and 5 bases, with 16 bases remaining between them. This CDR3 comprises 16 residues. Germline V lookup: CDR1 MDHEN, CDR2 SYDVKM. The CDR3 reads CASSFRRTLGTGELFF. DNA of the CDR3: TGTGCCAGCAGTTTCCGGCGCACTCTGGGGACCGGGGAGCTGTTTTTT.

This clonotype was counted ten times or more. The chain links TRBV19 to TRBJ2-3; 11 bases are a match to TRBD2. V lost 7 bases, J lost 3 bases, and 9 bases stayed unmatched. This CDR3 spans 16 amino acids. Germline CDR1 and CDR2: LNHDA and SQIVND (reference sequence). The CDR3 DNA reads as TGTGCCAGTACTAGCCAACTAGCGGGAGAAACAGATACGCAGTATTTT. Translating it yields CASTSQLAGETDTQYF.

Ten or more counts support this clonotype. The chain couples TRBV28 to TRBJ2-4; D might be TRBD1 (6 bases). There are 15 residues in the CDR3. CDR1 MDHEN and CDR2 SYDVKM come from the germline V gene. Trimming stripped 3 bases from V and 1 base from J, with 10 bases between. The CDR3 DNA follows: TGTGCCAGCAGTTTTTCAGACAGGGCCAAAAACATTCAGTACTTC. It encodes CASSFSDRAKNIQYF. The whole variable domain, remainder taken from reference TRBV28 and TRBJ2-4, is DVKVTQSSRYLVKRTGEKVFLECVQDMDHENMFWYRQDPGLGLRLIYFSYDVKMKEKGDIPEGYSVSREKKERFSLILESASTNQTSMYLCASSFSDRAKNIQYFGAGTRLSVL.

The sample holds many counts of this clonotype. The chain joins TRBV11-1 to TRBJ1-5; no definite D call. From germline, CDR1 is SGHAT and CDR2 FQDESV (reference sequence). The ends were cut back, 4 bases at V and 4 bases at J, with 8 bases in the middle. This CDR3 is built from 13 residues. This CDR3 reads CASSSQMNQPQHF. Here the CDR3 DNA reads TGTGCCAGCAGCTCTCAAATGAATCAGCCCCAGCATTTT. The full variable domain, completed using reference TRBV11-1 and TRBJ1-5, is EAEVAQSPRYKITEKSQAVAFWCDPISGHATLYWYRQILGQGPELLVQFQDESVVDDSQLPKDRFSAERLKGVDSTLKIQPAELGDSAMYLCASSSQMNQPQHFGDGTRLSIL.

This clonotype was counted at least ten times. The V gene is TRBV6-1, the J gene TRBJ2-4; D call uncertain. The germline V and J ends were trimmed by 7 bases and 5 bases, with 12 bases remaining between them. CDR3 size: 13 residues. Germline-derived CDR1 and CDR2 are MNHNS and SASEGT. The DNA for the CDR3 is TGTGCCAGCATTGGGCAGGTGGAAAACATTCAGTACTTC. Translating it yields CASIGQVENIQYF.

In nucleotides, the CDR3 is TGTGCCAGTAGGACGGAAGCGAACACCGGGGAGCTGTTTTTT. This codes for CASRTEANTGELFF. The chain employs TRBV6-2 or TRBV6-3 and TRBJ2-2, with no clear D. Germline loops: CDR1 MNHEY, CDR2 SVGEGT. Trimming removed 9 bases at V and 0 bases at J, with 11 bases between. This CDR3 has 14 residues.

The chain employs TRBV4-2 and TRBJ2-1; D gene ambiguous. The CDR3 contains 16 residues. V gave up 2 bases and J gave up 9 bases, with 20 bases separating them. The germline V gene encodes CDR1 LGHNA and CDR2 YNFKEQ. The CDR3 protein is CASSQPSLHPVGEQFF. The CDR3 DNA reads TGTGCCAGCAGCCAACCTTCGCTTCACCCGGTGGGTGAGCAGTTCTTC.

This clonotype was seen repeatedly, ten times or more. CDR3 sequence: CASSSGTHYNEQFF. CDR3 in DNA: TGTGCCAGCAGTTCCGGGACACATTACAATGAGCAGTTCTTC. The chain uses TRBV27 and TRBJ2-1; possibly TRBD1 for D (6 bases). Trimming took off 4 bases at V and 4 bases at J, with 11 bases between the two ends. Germline V gene data show CDR1 as MNHEY and CDR2 as SMNVEV (reference sequence). The CDR3 is 14 residues long.

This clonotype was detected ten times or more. The CDR3: CASSSRQGGYEQYF. The CDR3 coding sequence is TGTGCCAGCAGCTCCAGACAGGGGGGCTACGAGCAGTACTTC. This sequence joins TRBV13 and TRBJ2-7; 9 nucleotides match TRBD1. The germline gives CDR1 PRHDT, CDR2 FYEKMQ (reference sequence). This CDR3 contains 14 residues. V lost 4 bases and J lost 3; bases outside the gene matches: 4.

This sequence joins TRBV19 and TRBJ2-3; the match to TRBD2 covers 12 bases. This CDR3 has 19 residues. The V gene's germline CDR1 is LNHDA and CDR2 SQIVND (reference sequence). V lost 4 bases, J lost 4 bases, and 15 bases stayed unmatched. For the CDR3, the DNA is TGTGCCAGTAGTAGGCCACTAGCGGGAGGTCCCTTGGTTCCAGATACGCAGTATTTT. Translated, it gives CASSRPLAGGPLVPDTQYF.

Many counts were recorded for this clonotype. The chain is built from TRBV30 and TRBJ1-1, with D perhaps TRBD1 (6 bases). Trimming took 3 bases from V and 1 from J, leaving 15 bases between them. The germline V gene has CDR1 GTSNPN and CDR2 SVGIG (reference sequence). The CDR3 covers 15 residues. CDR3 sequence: CAWSQPRGTNTEAFF. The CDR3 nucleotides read TGTGCCTGGAGCCAACCCAGGGGTACGAACACTGAAGCTTTCTTT. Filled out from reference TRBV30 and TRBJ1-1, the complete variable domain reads SQTIHQWPATLVQPVGSPLSLECTVEGTSNPNLYWYRQAAGRGLQLLFYSVGIGQISSEVPQNLSASRPQDRQFILSSKKLLLSDSGFYLCAWSQPRGTNTEAFFGQGTRLTVV.

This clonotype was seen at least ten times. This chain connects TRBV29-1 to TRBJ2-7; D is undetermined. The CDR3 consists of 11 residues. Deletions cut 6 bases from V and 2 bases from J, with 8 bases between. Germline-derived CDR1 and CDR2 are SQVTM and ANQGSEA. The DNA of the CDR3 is TGCAGCGTAGGCTCCACCTACGAGCAGTACTTC. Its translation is CSVGSTYEQYF.

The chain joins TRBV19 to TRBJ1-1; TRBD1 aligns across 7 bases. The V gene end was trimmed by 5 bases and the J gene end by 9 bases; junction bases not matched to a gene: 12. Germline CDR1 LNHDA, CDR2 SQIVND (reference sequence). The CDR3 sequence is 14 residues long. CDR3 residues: CASSDWDSEGQAFF. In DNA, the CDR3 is TGTGCCAGTAGTGATTGGGACAGCGAAGGACAAGCTTTCTTT.

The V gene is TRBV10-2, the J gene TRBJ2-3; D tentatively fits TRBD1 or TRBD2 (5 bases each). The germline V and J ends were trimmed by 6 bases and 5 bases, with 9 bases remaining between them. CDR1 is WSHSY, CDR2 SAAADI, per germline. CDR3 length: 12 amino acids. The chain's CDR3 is CASRRGEDTQYF. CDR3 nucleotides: TGCGCCAGCAGGAGGGGTGAAGATACGCAGTATTTT.

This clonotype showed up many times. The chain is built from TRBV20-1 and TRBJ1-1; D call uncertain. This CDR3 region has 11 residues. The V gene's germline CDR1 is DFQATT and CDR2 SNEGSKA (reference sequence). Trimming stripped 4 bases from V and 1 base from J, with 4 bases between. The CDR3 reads CSATGNTEAFF. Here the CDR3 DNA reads TGCAGTGCTACAGGGAACACTGAAGCTTTCTTT.